The clone carrying this TCR beta chain was observed many times. No antigen is known for it. The germline gives CDR1 SGHRS, CDR2 YFSETQ. The length of the CDR3 is 17 residues. V was pared by 1 base and J by 3 bases, with 14 bases between. The sample originates from a study of shared clonotypes between healthy human individuals. Clones were read by immunoSEQ multiplex PCR, and TCRdb kept only the in-frame ones, dropping some. The sample has about 980,000 clones; 60% to 85% are singletons. Study-wide results and limits: Generation of non-shared clonotypes was less probable than generation of clonotypes shared by all four donors. Inspection by rarefaction showed sorted-subset sequencing to be incomplete despite large depth. Naive subsets tended to show greater estimated richness than memory subsets.

The split of CD4+ cells yielded CD45RA+ naive and CD45RA-negative memory subsets. J is TRBJ2-6 and V is TRBV5-1, with D possibly matching TRBD1 (5 bases). Sequenced input: memory CD4+ T cells sorted from blood. Subset here: CD45RA-negative fraction. This TCR derives from a man in his late teens or twenties in good health. CDR3 nucleotide sequence: TGCGCCAGCAGCTTGAACTCAGGGCAGGGTGGGGCCAACGTCCTGACTTTC. This gives the protein CASSLNSGQGGANVLTF.